What follows describes a single T cell receptor (beta chain). The antigen remains undetermined. Deletions cut 2 bases from V and 0 bases from J, with 5 bases between. The CDR3 has 15 amino acids. Per germline, CDR1 SGHAT and CDR2 FQNNGV. Here immunoSEQ multiplex PCR was the method, and the copy in TCRdb shows in-frame clones only, minus some. This table has around 250,000 clones, around three quarters appearing once. This record comes from a study of cytotoxic CD8 clonotypes in ibrutinib-treated CLL. Study-wide points: Treatment saw public clonotypes, which were uncommon, either contract or stay stable.

PBMCs that had been cryopreserved were the source of about 2 micrograms of genomic DNA for TCR beta libraries. The sequence was obtained from a human donor with chronic lymphocytic leukemia. This chain joins TRBV11-2 and TRBJ2-6; D not resolved. Sequenced material: PBMCs, taken after 24 months of ibrutinib treatment. CDR3 sequence (DNA): TGTGCCAGCAGCTTAACCCTCTCTGGGGCCAACGTCCTGACTTTC. This sequence encodes CASSLTLSGANVLTF. Based on the CDR3 plus reference TRBV11-2 and TRBJ2-6, the full variable domain is EAGVAQSPRYKIIEKRQSVAFWCNPISGHATLYWYQQILGQGPKLLIQFQNNGVVDDSQLPKDRFSAERLKGVDSTLKIQPAKLEDSAVYLCASSLTLSGANVLTFGAGSRLTVL.